A selection of T cell receptor beta chains follows, all from one sample in a study of blood T cell repertoires in COVID-19. Data came from immunoSEQ multiplex PCR; TCRdb stores just in-frame clones and leaves some out. This sample has 220,000 or so clones, with 90% found just once. Sequenced input: PBMCs or T cells enriched from blood (not recorded which). All receptors come from a man aged 45-65 years who had been exposed to COVID-19. The CDR3 runs from the conserved cysteine through the conserved F or W.

J,V,CDR3
TRBJ1-2,TRBV6-5,CASARDSFVYTF
TRBJ1-3,TRBV9,CASSVAVGNTIYF
TRBJ2-1,TRBV4-2,CASSQDGYFGGEQFF
TRBJ2-1,TRBV30,CAWSVYRGNEQFF
TRBJ1-2,TRBV9,CASSVSSVLFDGYTF
TRBJ2-5,TRBV7-9,CASSLGGGTGRRETQYF
TRBJ1-2,TRBV30,CAWGHSYGYTF
TRBJ1-5,TRBV5-8,CASSLGGSQPQHF
TRBJ1-5,TRBV6-5,CASSRDRSNQPQHF
TRBJ2-3,TRBV11-3,CASSPQTGSDTDTQYF
TRBJ2-5,TRBV5-1,CASSLSGVVKTQYF